These 15 T cell receptor beta chains were all obtained from the same sample, sequenced in a study of OX40 agonist ivuxolimab in advanced cancers. Repertoires were generated with immunoSEQ multiplex PCR, while TCRdb's copy carries only in-frame clones and drops some. The sample contains 30,000 or so clones, around 85% of which appear only once. The input for sequencing was CD4+ or CD8+ T cells sorted from blood, taken in a trial of the OX40 agonist ivuxolimab. Receptors were obtained from an adult with an advanced solid tumor such as melanoma, head and neck, liver or kidney cancer.

This clone was counted a few times. This chain uses TRBV7-9 with TRBJ1-6; a possible D gene is TRBD1 (6 bases). The germline V gene has CDR1 SEHNR and CDR2 FQNEAQ (reference sequence). V was trimmed by 5 bases and J by 10 bases, leaving 9 bases between them. This CDR3 region has 12 residues. In nucleotides, the CDR3 is TGTGCCAGCAGCCCCGGGGGCTCACCCCTCCACTTT. As protein: CASSPGGSPLHF.

This clone was found a few times. The genes are TRBV5-1 and TRBJ2-2; D unclear. The germline CDR1 and CDR2 sequences are SGHRS and YFSETQ. Trimming stripped 3 bases from V and 2 bases from J, with 2 bases between. This CDR3 has 12 residues. The CDR3, as DNA: TGCGCCAGCAGCTACAACACCGGGGAGCTGTTTTTT. It yields the protein CASSYNTGELFF.

V and J are TRBV18 and TRBJ2-7; a possible D gene is TRBD1 (6 bases). Germline CDR1 reads KGHSH; CDR2 reads LQKENI. The CDR3 extends over 13 amino acids. V gave up 2 bases and J gave up 7 bases, with 12 bases separating them. The DNA for the CDR3 is TGTGCCAGCTCACCAAGTTCACAGGGTGAGCAGTACTTC. Protein: CASSPSSQGEQYF.

V and J are TRBV10-3 and TRBJ2-3, with D perhaps TRBD1 or TRBD2 (5 bases each). CDR3 size: 13 residues. With 8 bases removed from V and 4 bases from J, the gap between germline ends came to 13 bases. From germline, CDR1 is ENHRY and CDR2 SYGVKD. In DNA form, the CDR3 reads TGTGCCATCGGAGAGGGGTCCCCAGATACGCAGTATTTT. Translation gives CAIGEGSPDTQYF.

CDR3 sequence: CASSSSGGRETQYF. Written as DNA, the CDR3 is TGTGCCAGCAGCTCTAGCGGGGGGCGTGAGACCCAGTACTTC. This sequence joins TRBV7-7 and TRBJ2-5, with TRBD2 matching 11 bases. Trimming removed 4 bases from V and 5 bases from J; junction bases left unmatched: 3. Germline CDR1 reads SSHAT; CDR2 reads FNYEAQ (reference sequence). This CDR3 region has 14 residues.

The chain uses TRBV10-2 and TRBJ2-3, with 8 nucleotides matching TRBD1. This CDR3 spans 17 amino acids. Germline lookup yields CDR1 WSHSY and CDR2 SAAADI. The V gene end was trimmed by 8 bases and the J gene end by 7 bases; junction bases not matched to a gene: 20. Here the CDR3 reads CASAGGLRGGPDYTQYF. As DNA, the CDR3 is TGCGCCAGCGCAGGGGGCTTACGGGGCGGCCCCGATTATACGCAGTATTTT.

V and J are TRBV19 and TRBJ2-5; 10 nucleotides agree with TRBD2. Germline loops: CDR1 LNHDA, CDR2 SQIVND (reference sequence). The junction had 4 bases not matched to a gene; V was cut back by 2 bases and J by 1 base. CDR3 length: 16 residues. The CDR3 region has the DNA TGTGCCAGTAGTATAAATAGCGGGGGGCTCCAAGAGACCCAGTACTTC. Its protein product is CASSINSGGLQETQYF. Complete variable domain (other parts from reference TRBV19 and TRBJ2-5): DGGITQSPKYLFRKEGQNVTLSCEQNLNHDAMYWYRQDPGQGLRLIYYSQIVNDFQKGDIAEGYSVSREKKESFPLTVTSAQKNPTAFYLCASSINSGGLQETQYFGPGTRLLVL.

This clone appeared a few times. The J gene is TRBJ2-1, the V gene TRBV9; 11 bases are a match to TRBD2. Unmatched junction bases numbered 2, after V lost 4 bases and J lost 2 bases. The germline gives CDR1 SGDLS, CDR2 YYNGEE. There are 15 residues in the CDR3. The CDR3 protein is CASSRSGRAYNEQFF. The CDR3 region has the DNA TGTGCCAGCAGCCGTAGCGGGAGGGCCTACAATGAGCAGTTCTTC.

The gene calls are TRBV11-2 and TRBJ1-4, with D perhaps matching TRBD1 (5 bases). The CDR3 covers 14 residues. V was clipped by 4 bases and J by 8 bases, with 14 bases between them. CDR1 is SGHAT, CDR2 FQNNGV, per germline. Here the CDR3 reads CASSSLFGGEKLFF. Written as DNA, the CDR3 is TGTGCCAGCAGCTCTCTCTTTGGGGGGGAAAAACTGTTTTTT.

The rearrangement links TRBV19 to TRBJ2-3, with D unclear. Germline V gene data show CDR1 as LNHDA and CDR2 as SQIVND (reference sequence). Trimming shortened V by 9 bases and J by 2 bases, and 18 bases separated the two germline ends. The CDR3 is 15 residues long. In nucleotides, the CDR3 is TGTGCCAGCAGAGGTGGTAGAGGTGCCACAGATACGCAGTATTTT. Translation gives CASRGGRGATDTQYF.

Note on this clone: The junction shows a germline mismatch at one end, possibly a read error. This chain connects TRBV6-6 to TRBJ2-7; no clear D gene. CDR1 and CDR2 (germline): MNHNY, SVGAGI (reference sequence). The CDR3 length is 12 residues. In nucleotides, the CDR3 is TGTGCCAGCAGTATTGGCTCCTACGAGCGGTACTTC. Translation: CASSIGSYERYF.

The rearrangement links TRBV14 to TRBJ2-5; D is unclear. The germline V gene has CDR1 SGHDN and CDR2 FVKESK. CDR3 size: 11 residues. V lost 9 bases and J 3 bases, leaving 8 bases between the germline ends. The CDR3 is CARWVEETQYF. In DNA, the CDR3 is TGTGCCAGGTGGGTGGAAGAGACCCAGTACTTC. The full variable domain, rest sourced from reference TRBV14 and TRBJ2-5, is EAGVTQFPSHSVIEKGQTVTLRCDPISGHDNLYWYRRVMGKEIKFLLHFVKESKQDESGMPNNRFLAERTGGTYSTLKVQPAELEDSGVYFCARWVEETQYFGPGTRLLVL.

The chain recombines TRBV6-1 with TRBJ1-5, with D perhaps TRBD1 (6 bases). Trimming left V 3 bases short and J 2 bases short, with 8 bases between. Germline V gives CDR1 MNHNS, CDR2 SASEGT. The CDR3 spans 14 residues. The CDR3 nucleotides are TGTGCCAGCAGTGAGGGGGCTGGCAATCAGCCCCAGCATTTT. Translation gives CASSEGAGNQPQHF.

By frequency in the sample, this clone is large. The rearrangement joins TRBV2 to TRBJ1-1, with 7 bases matching TRBD1. Germline CDR1 SNHLY, CDR2 FYNNEI. With 5 bases clipped from V and 6 bases from J, the junction kept 9 bases outside the gene matches. The CDR3 is made up of 14 amino acids. The CDR3 here is CASSTGQLTPEAFF. The CDR3 DNA sequence: TGTGCCAGCAGTACGGGACAGTTAACGCCTGAAGCTTTCTTT.

This sequence joins TRBV10-3 and TRBJ1-3; tentative D call: TRBD1 (5 bases). The CDR3 covers 15 residues. V was cut by 6 bases and J by 0 bases, with 12 bases left in between. CDR1 ENHRY and CDR2 SYGVKD come from the germline V gene. CDR3 sequence reads: CAIRPGTDSGNTIYF. The DNA for the CDR3 is TGTGCCATCAGACCCGGGACTGACTCTGGAAACACCATATATTTT.